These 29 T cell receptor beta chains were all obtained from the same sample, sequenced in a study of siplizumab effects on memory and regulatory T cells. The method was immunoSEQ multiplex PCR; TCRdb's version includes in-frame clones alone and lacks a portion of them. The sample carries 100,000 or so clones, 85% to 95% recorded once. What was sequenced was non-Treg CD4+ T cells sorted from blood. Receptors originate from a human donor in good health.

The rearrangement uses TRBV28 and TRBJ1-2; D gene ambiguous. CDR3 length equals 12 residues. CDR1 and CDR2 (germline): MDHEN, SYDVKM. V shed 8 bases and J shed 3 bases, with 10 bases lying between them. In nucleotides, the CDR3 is TGTGCCAGCGGGCGGACGGACTATGGCTACACCTTC. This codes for CASGRTDYGYTF.

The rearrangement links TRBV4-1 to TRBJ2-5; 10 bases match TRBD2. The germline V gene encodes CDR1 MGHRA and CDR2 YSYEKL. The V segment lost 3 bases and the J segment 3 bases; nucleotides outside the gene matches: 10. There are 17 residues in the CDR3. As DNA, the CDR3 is TGCGCCAGCAGCCAGGTGGGAACAGCGGGAGGGAAAGAGACCCAGTACTTC. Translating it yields CASSQVGTAGGKETQYF.

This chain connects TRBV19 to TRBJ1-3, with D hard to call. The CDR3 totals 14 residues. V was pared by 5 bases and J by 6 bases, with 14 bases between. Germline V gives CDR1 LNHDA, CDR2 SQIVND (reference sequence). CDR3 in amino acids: CASSRLTLANTIYF. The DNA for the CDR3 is TGTGCCAGTAGTCGATTGACCCTCGCAAACACCATATATTTT.

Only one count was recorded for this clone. The CDR3 region has the DNA TGTGCCAGCAGTCCCATGGACCGATATAGCAATCAGCCCCAGCATTTT. It is translated as CASSPMDRYSNQPQHF. This chain links TRBV27 with TRBJ1-5; D ambiguous. Germline values: CDR1 MNHEY, CDR2 SMNVEV (reference sequence). This CDR3 is built from 16 residues. The germline V and J ends were trimmed by 5 bases and 0 bases, with 14 bases remaining between them.

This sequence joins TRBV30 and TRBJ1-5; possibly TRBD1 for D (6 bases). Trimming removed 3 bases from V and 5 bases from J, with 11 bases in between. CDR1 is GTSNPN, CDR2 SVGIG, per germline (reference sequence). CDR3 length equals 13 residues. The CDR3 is CAWRQGFDQPQHF. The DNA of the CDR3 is TGTGCCTGGAGACAGGGTTTCGATCAGCCCCAGCATTTT.

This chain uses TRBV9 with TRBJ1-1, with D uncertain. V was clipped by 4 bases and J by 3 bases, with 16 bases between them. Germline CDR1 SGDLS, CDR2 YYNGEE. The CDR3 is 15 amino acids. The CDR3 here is CASSPRGVKDTEAFF. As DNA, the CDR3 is TGTGCCAGCAGCCCCCGGGGTGTAAAGGACACTGAAGCTTTCTTT.

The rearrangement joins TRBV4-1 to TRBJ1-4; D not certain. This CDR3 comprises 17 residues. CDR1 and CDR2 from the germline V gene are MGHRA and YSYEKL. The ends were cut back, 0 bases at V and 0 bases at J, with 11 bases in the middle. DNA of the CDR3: TGCGCCAGCAGCCAAGACCAGAGAACTACAACTAATGAAAAACTGTTTTTT. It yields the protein CASSQDQRTTTNEKLFF.

CDR3 in amino acids: CASSLGLRTGVETQYF. CDR3 in DNA: TGTGCCAGCAGCTTGGGCTTAAGGACAGGGGTCGAGACCCAGTACTTC. The chain links TRBV13 to TRBJ2-5; 9 nucleotides agree with TRBD1. The CDR3 totals 16 residues. Looked up from germline, CDR1 is PRHDT and CDR2 is FYEKMQ (reference sequence). J was trimmed by 5 bases and V by 3 bases; bases with no gene match: 10.

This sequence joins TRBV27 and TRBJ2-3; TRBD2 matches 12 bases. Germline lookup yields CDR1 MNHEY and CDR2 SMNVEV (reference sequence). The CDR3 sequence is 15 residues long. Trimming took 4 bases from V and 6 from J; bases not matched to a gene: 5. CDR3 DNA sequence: TGTGCCAGCAGTTATCTAGCGGGAGGGCCGGATACGCAGTATTTT. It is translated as CASSYLAGGPDTQYF.

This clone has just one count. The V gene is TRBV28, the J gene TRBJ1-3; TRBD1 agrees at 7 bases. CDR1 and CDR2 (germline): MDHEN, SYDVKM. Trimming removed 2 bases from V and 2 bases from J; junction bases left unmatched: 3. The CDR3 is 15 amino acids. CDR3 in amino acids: CASSLPGTAGNTIYF. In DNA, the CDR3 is TGTGCCAGCAGTTTACCGGGGACAGCTGGAAACACCATATATTTT. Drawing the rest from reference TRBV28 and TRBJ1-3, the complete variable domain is DVKVTQSSRYLVKRTGEKVFLECVQDMDHENMFWYRQDPGLGLRLIYFSYDVKMKEKGDIPEGYSVSREKKERFSLILESASTNQTSMYLCASSLPGTAGNTIYFGEGSWLTVV.

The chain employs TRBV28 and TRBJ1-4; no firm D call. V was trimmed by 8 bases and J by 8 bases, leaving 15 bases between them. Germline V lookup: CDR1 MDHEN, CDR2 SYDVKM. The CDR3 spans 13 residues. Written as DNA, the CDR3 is TGTGCCAGCCTTCGGGGAGGGAAGGAAAAACTGTTTTTT. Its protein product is CASLRGGKEKLFF.

The chain's CDR3 is CASSLGASAAEQFF. The CDR3 DNA sequence: TGTGCCAGCAGCTTAGGGGCTTCAGCGGCTGAGCAGTTCTTC. This chain connects TRBV7-2 to TRBJ2-1; maybe TRBD2 (5 bases). V dropped 1 base and J dropped 9 bases, with 13 bases sitting between them. Per the germline V gene, CDR1 is SGHTA and CDR2 is FQGNSA. This CDR3 is 14 amino acids long. The full variable domain, with the rest looked up from reference TRBV7-2 and TRBJ2-1, is GAGVSQSPSNKVTEKGKDVELRCDPISGHTALYWYRQSLGQGLEFLIYFQGNSAPDKSGLPSDRFSAERTGGSVSTLTIQRTQQEDSAVYLCASSLGASAAEQFFGPGTRLTVL.

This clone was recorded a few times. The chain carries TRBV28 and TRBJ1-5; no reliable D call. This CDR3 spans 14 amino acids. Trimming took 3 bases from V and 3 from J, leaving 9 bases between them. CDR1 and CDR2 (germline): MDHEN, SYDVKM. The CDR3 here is CASSFGVPNQPQHF. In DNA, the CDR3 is TGTGCCAGCAGTTTTGGTGTCCCCAATCAGCCCCAGCATTTT.

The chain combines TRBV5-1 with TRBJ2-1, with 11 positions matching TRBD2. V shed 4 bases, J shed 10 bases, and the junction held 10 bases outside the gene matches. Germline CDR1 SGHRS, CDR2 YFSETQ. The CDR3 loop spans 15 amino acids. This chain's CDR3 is CASSLLLAGGGEQFF. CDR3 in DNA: TGCGCCAGCAGCCTGCTTCTAGCGGGAGGAGGAGAGCAGTTCTTC. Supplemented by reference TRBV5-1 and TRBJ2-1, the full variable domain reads KAGVTQTPRYLIKTRGQQVTLSCSPISGHRSVSWYQQTPGQGLQFLFEYFSETQRNKGNFPGRFSGRQFSNSRSEMNVSTLELGDSALYLCASSLLLAGGGEQFFGPGTRLTVL.

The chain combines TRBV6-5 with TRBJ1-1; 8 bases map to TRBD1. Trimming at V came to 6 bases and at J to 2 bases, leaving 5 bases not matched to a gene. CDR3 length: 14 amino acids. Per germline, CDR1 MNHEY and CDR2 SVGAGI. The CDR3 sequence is CASSRGTGNTEAFF. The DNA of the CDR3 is TGTGCCAGCAGCCGGGGGACAGGTAACACTGAAGCTTTCTTT.

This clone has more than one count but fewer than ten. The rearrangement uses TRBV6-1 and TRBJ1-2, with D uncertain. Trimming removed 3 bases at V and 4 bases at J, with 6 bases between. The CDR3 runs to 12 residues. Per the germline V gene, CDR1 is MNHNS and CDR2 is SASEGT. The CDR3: CASSDRTYGYTF. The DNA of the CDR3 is TGTGCCAGCAGTGACAGAACCTATGGCTACACCTTC.

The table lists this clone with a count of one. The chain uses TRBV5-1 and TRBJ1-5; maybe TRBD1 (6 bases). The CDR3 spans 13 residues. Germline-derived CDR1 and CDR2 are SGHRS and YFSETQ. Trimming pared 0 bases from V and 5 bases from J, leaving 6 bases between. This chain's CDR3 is CASSLAGDQPQHF. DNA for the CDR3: TGCGCCAGCAGCTTGGCAGGGGATCAGCCCCAGCATTTT.

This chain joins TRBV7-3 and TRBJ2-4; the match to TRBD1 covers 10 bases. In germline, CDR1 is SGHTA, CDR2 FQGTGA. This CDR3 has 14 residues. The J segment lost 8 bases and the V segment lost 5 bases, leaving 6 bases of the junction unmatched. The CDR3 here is CASSRDRGPYIQYF. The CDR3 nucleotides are TGTGCCAGCAGCAGGGACAGGGGACCTTACATTCAGTACTTC. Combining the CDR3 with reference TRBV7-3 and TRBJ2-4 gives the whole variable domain GAGVSQTPSNKVTEKGKYVELRCDPISGHTALYWYRQSLGQGPEFLIYFQGTGAADDSGLPNDRFFAVRPEGSVSTLKIQRTERGDSAVYLCASSRDRGPYIQYFGAGTRLSVL.

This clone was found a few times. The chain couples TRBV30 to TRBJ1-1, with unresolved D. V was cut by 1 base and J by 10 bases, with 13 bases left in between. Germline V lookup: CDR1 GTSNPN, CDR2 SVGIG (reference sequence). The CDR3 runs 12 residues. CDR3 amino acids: CAWSARTAAAFF. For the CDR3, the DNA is TGTGCCTGGAGTGCACGGACGGCGGCAGCTTTCTTT.

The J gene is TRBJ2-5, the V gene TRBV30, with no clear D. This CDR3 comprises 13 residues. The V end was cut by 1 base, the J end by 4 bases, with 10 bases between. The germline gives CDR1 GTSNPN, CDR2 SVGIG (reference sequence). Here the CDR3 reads CAWSGPPAETQYF. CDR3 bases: TGTGCCTGGAGTGGCCCCCCTGCAGAGACCCAGTACTTC.

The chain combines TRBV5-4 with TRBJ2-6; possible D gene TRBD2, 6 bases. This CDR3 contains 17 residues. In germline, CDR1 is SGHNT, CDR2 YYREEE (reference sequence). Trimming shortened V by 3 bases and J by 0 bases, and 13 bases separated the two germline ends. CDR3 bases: TGTGCCAGCAGCTCCGGGGGTGGAGCCTCTGGGGCCAACGTCCTGACTTTC. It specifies CASSSGGGASGANVLTF.

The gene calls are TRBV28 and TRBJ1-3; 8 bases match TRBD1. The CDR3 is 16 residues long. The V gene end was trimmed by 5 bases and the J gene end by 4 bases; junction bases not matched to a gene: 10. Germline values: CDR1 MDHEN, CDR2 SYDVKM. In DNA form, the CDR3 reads TGTGCCAGCAGTCGTGCCGGACAGGGTGGAGGAAACACCATATATTTT. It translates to CASSRAGQGGGNTIYF.

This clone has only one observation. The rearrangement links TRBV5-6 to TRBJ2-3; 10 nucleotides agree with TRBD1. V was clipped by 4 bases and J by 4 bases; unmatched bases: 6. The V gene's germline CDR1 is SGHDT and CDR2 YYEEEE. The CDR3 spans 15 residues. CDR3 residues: CASSGGQGMSDTQYF. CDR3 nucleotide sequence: TGTGCCAGCAGCGGGGGACAGGGGATGTCAGATACGCAGTATTTT.

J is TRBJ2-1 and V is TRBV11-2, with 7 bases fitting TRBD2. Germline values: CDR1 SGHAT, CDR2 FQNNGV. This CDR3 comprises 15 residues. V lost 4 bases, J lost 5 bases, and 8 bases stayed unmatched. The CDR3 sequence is CASSSRGVGDNEQFF. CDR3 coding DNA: TGTGCCAGCAGCTCACGGGGGGTAGGGGACAATGAGCAGTTCTTC. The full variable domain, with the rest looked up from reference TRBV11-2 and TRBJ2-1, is EAGVAQSPRYKIIEKRQSVAFWCNPISGHATLYWYQQILGQGPKLLIQFQNNGVVDDSQLPKDRFSAERLKGVDSTLKIQPAKLEDSAVYLCASSSRGVGDNEQFFGPGTRLTVL.

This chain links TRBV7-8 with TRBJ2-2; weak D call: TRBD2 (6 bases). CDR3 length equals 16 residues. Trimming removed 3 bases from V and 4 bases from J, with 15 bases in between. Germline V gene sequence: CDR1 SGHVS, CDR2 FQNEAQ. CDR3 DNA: TGTGCCAGCAGCTTGGACTCCGGGAGCTTCACCGGGGAGCTGTTTTTT. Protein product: CASSLDSGSFTGELFF. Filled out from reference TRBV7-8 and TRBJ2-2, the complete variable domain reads GAGVSQSPRYKVAKRGQDVALRCDPISGHVSLFWYQQALGQGPEFLTYFQNEAQLDKSGLPSDRFFAERPEGSVSTLKIQRTQQEDSAVYLCASSLDSGSFTGELFFGEGSRLTVL.

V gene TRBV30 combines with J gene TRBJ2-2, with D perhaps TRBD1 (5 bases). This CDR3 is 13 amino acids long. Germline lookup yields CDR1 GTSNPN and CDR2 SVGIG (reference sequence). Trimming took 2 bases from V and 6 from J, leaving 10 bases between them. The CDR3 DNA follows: TGTGCCTGGAGTCGACAGTCCGCCGGGGAGCTGTTTTTT. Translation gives CAWSRQSAGELFF. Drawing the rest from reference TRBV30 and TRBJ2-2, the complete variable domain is SQTIHQWPATLVQPVGSPLSLECTVEGTSNPNLYWYRQAAGRGLQLLFYSVGIGQISSEVPQNLSASRPQDRQFILSSKKLLLSDSGFYLCAWSRQSAGELFFGEGSRLTVL.

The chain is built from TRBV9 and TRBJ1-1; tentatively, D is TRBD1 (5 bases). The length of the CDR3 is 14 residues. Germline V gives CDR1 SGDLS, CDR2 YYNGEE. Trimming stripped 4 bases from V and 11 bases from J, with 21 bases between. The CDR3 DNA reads TGTGCCAGCAGCCCTACAGGAGGGCGAGGGAAGGCTTTCTTT. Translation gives CASSPTGGRGKAFF.

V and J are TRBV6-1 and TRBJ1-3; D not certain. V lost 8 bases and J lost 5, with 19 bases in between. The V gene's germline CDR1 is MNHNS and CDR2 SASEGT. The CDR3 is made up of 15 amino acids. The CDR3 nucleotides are TGTGCCAGCGGGTTCCCCAGAGGTCACCGAAACACCATATATTTT. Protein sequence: CASGFPRGHRNTIYF.

CDR3 coding DNA: TGTGCCAGCAGTGGACCTGGATCGGGCGCAGATACGCAGTATTTT. It translates to CASSGPGSGADTQYF. The rearrangement joins TRBV28 to TRBJ2-3; D remains ambiguous. This CDR3 comprises 15 residues. Germline assignment: CDR1 MDHEN and CDR2 SYDVKM. V was trimmed by 5 bases and J by 4 bases, leaving 16 bases between them.